The clone carrying this T cell receptor (beta chain) was observed once. The data belong to a study of blood T cell repertoires in COVID-19. Study-wide context: Acute and convalescent COVID-19 specimens originated in the United States, Italy and Spain. Sources were T cells, B-cell-depleted T cells, or PBMCs; the material itself was cDNA or gDNA.

V trimming: 6 bases; J trimming: 8 bases; junction bases outside the gene matches: 5. The CDR3 is 11 amino acids. Germline V gene sequence: CDR1 SQVTM, CDR2 ANQGSEA. Per the study methods: Estimated nucleated cell counts came from reference gene primer amplification. Clones were read by immunoSEQ multiplex PCR, and TCRdb kept only the in-frame ones, dropping some. D and trimming were read from the DNA, whereas the V and J calls and clone size are those reported in that table. Among roughly 100,000 clones listed, 80% to 90% were seen once. The V gene is TRBV29-1, the J gene TRBJ1-2, with 8 bases aligning to TRBD1. Source material: peripheral blood. This TCR was recovered from a woman older than 75 with acute or convalescent COVID-19. The CDR3 bases are TGCAGCGTCCCAGGGGGCCGGGGCTACACCTTC. Its translation is CSVPGGRGYTF.